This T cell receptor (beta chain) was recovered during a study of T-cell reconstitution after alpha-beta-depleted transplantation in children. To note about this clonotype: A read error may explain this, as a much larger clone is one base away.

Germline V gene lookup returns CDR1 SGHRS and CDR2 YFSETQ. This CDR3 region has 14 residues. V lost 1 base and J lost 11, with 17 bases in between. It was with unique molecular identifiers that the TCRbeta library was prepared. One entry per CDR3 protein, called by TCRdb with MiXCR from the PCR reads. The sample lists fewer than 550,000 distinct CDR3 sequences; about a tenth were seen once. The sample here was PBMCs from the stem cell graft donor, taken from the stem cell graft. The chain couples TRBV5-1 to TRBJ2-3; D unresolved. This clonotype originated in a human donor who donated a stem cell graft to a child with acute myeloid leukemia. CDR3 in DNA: TGCGCCAGCAGCTTGAGAGGTAGAGAATTCAGGCAGTATTTT. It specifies CASSLRGREFRQYF.